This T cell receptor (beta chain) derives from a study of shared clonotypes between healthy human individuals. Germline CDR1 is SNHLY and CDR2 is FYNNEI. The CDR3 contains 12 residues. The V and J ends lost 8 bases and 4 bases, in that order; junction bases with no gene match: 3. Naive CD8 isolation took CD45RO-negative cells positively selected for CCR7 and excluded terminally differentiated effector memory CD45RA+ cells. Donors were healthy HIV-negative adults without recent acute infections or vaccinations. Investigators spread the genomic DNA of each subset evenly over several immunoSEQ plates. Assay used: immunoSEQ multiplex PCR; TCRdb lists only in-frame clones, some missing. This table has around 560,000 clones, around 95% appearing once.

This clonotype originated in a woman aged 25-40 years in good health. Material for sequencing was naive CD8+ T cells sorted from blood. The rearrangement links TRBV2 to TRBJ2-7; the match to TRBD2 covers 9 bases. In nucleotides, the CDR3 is TGTGCCAGCGGGGCGGGAGGGTACGAGCAGTACTTC. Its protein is CASGAGGYEQYF.